Presented here are 14 T cell receptor beta chains from one specimen sequenced in a study of control samples from healthy donors and cancer patients. Sequencing was performed with immunoSEQ multiplex PCR; in TCRdb, only in-frame clones are kept and a portion is missing. The table has roughly 12,000 clones, approximately 93% seen once. The sequencing input was PBMCs. The receptors were gathered from a man between 65 and 85 years old with head and neck cancer.

V usage is TRBV11-2 and J usage is TRBJ2-2, with TRBD1 matching over 8 bases. This CDR3 spans 15 amino acids. Germline V CDR1 and CDR2: SGHAT, FQNNGV. V shed 5 bases and J 5 bases; nucleotides not matched to a gene: 7. The DNA of the CDR3 is TGTGCCAGCAGCCCCCCCCGACAGGGGACCGGGGAGCTGTTTTTT. It is translated as CASSPPRQGTGELFF. The variable domain in full, completed from reference TRBV11-2 and TRBJ2-2, reads EAGVAQSPRYKIIEKRQSVAFWCNPISGHATLYWYQQILGQGPKLLIQFQNNGVVDDSQLPKDRFSAERLKGVDSTLKIQPAKLEDSAVYLCASSPPRQGTGELFFGEGSRLTVL.

In nucleotides, the CDR3 is TGTGCCAGCAGTGAATTGGGCCCCGATTTGGCCCAGTACTTC. Protein sequence: CASSELGPDLAQYF. This rearrangement joins TRBV2 to TRBJ2-5; no clear D gene. CDR3 size: 14 residues. The ends were cut back, 2 bases at V and 9 bases at J, with 16 bases in the middle. Germline CDR1 is SNHLY and CDR2 is FYNNEI.

This sequence joins TRBV12-5 and TRBJ1-4; 7 bases fit TRBD1. CDR3 length: 15 residues. The V and J ends lost 6 bases and 8 bases, in that order; junction bases with no gene match: 12. The germline gives CDR1 LGHNT, CDR2 FRNRAP. The CDR3 is CASGPGRGGGEKLFF. In DNA, the CDR3 is TGTGCTAGTGGCCCGGGACGGGGAGGGGGCGAAAAACTGTTTTTT.

The chain combines TRBV7-3 with TRBJ2-7, with no clear D. This CDR3 has 12 residues. Looked up from germline, CDR1 is SGHTA and CDR2 is FQGTGA. The V end lost 5 bases, the J end lost 3 bases, and 8 bases lay between the germline ends. CDR3 loop: CASSRAYYEQYF. The CDR3 coding sequence is TGTGCCAGCAGCCGCGCTTACTACGAGCAGTACTTC. Together with reference TRBV7-3 and TRBJ2-7, the CDR3 gives the full variable domain: GAGVSQTPSNKVTEKGKYVELRCDPISGHTALYWYRQSLGQGPEFLIYFQGTGAADDSGLPNDRFFAVRPEGSVSTLKIQRTERGDSAVYLCASSRAYYEQYFGPGTRLTVT.

V and J are TRBV19 and TRBJ2-1; TRBD2 matches at 15 bases. Germline assignment: CDR1 LNHDA and CDR2 SQIVND (reference sequence). The CDR3 spans 18 residues. V lost 5 bases to trimming and J lost 2 bases; unmatched junction nucleotides: 7. CDR3 DNA: TGTGCCAGTAGTCCGGGACTAGCGGGAGGCAGCGCCTACAATGAGCAGTTCTTC. Encoded protein: CASSPGLAGGSAYNEQFF.

The V call is TRBV9, the J call TRBJ2-3; 11 bases align to TRBD2. V was pared by 4 bases and J by 9 bases, with 1 base of the junction left unmatched. The CDR3 extends over 12 amino acids. Germline V gene lookup returns CDR1 SGDLS and CDR2 YYNGEE. The CDR3 nucleotides read TGTGCCAGCAGCTGGACTAGCGGGACGCAGTATTTT. Encoded protein: CASSWTSGTQYF.

In this sample, this clone turned up once. This chain joins TRBV19 and TRBJ2-3; D tentatively fits TRBD1 or TRBD2 (6 bases each). V lost 5 bases to trimming and J lost 2 bases, with 14 bases between them. Germline V gene sequence: CDR1 LNHDA, CDR2 SQIVND (reference sequence). This CDR3 has 15 amino acids. CDR3: CASSASRGVTDTQYF. As DNA, the CDR3 is TGTGCCAGTAGTGCCTCGAGGGGGGTCACAGATACGCAGTATTTT. The variable domain in full, completed from reference TRBV19 and TRBJ2-3, reads DGGITQSPKYLFRKEGQNVTLSCEQNLNHDAMYWYRQDPGQGLRLIYYSQIVNDFQKGDIAEGYSVSREKKESFPLTVTSAQKNPTAFYLCASSASRGVTDTQYFGPGTRLTVL.

The V gene is TRBV3-1 (or the pseudogene TRBV3-2), the J gene TRBJ1-2, with D tentatively TRBD1 (5 bases). Trimming removed 4 bases from V and 0 bases from J, with 15 bases in between. This CDR3 region has 16 residues. Germline assignment: CDR1 LGHDT and CDR2 YNNKEL (reference sequence). CDR3 amino acids: CASSPTWDGSNYGYTF. The CDR3 nucleotides read TGTGCCAGCAGCCCAACTTGGGACGGTTCTAACTATGGCTACACCTTC.

V is TRBV19 and J is TRBJ1-3; 7 nucleotides match TRBD1. The CDR3 contains 17 residues. The trim removed 6 bases at V and 0 bases at J, leaving 11 bases unmatched. CDR1 and CDR2 (germline): LNHDA, SQIVND (reference sequence). The CDR3 sequence: CASRKTTGAPSGNTIYF. The CDR3 bases are TGTGCCAGTAGGAAAACAACAGGGGCTCCCTCTGGAAACACCATATATTTT.

Only one count was recorded for this clone. V usage is TRBV4-1 and J usage is TRBJ2-7; 11 bases agree with TRBD2. Germline V gives CDR1 MGHRA, CDR2 YSYEKL. CDR3 length equals 17 residues. Trimming removed 0 bases from V and 4 bases from J; junction bases left unmatched: 8. CDR3 residues: CASSQDFSGTSGYEQYF. The DNA for the CDR3 is TGCGCCAGCAGCCAAGATTTCTCGGGGACTAGCGGATACGAGCAGTACTTC.

The chain couples TRBV15 to TRBJ1-5; the D is unclear. The CDR3 is 12 amino acids. The V gene lost 1 base and the J gene lost 7 bases, with 5 bases spanning the gap. Per germline, CDR1 LNHNV and CDR2 YYDKDF (reference sequence). For the CDR3, the DNA is TGTGCCACCAGCAGAGGAATGCAGCCCCAGCATTTT. Translated, it gives CATSRGMQPQHF.

J is TRBJ2-7 and V is TRBV10-3; 7 bases fit TRBD1. The germline CDR1 and CDR2 sequences are ENHRY and SYGVKD. Unmatched junction bases numbered 8, after V lost 3 bases and J lost 6 bases. The CDR3 is 14 residues long. The chain's CDR3 is CAISEGDSVLEQYF. The CDR3 bases are TGTGCCATCAGTGAAGGGGACAGTGTTCTCGAGCAGTACTTC.

The gene calls are TRBV28 and TRBJ1-6; TRBD1 is a possible D gene (5 bases). Germline values: CDR1 MDHEN, CDR2 SYDVKM. CDR3 length: 15 residues. The V end lost 5 bases, the J end lost 7 bases, and 15 bases lay between the germline ends. In DNA form, the CDR3 reads TGTGCCAGCAGTCCCCGAGAGGGGAGGAATTCACCCCTCCACTTT. Its translation: CASSPREGRNSPLHF.

The chain is built from TRBV7-9 and TRBJ1-6, with unresolved D. The CDR3 sequence is 13 residues long. V gave up 1 base and J gave up 9 bases, with 7 bases separating them. Germline lookup yields CDR1 SEHNR and CDR2 FQNEAQ (reference sequence). The CDR3 is CASSLGYLSPLHF. The DNA of the CDR3 is TGTGCCAGCAGCTTAGGGTACCTTTCACCCCTCCACTTT.